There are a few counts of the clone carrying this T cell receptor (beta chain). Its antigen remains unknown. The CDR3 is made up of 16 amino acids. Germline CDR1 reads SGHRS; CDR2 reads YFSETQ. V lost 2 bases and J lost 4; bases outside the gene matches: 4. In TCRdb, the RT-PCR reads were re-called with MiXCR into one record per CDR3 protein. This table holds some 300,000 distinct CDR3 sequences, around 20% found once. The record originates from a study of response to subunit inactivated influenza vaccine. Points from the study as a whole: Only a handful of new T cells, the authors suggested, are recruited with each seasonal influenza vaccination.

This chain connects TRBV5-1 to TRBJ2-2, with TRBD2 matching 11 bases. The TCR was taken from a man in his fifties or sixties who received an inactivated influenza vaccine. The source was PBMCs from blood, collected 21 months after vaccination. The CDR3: CASSFSGLAGTGELFF. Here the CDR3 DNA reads TGCGCCAGCAGCTTTTCCGGACTAGCGGGCACCGGGGAGCTGTTTTTT.